The subject of this entry is one T cell receptor (beta chain). The sample belongs to a study of blood T cell repertoires in COVID-19. Study summary: Some COVID-19 samples were acute and others convalescent; all came from the United States, Italy and Spain. From T cells, B-cell-depleted T cells, or PBMCs came the material, which was cDNA or gDNA.

During the 2 weeks before they entered the study, exposed participants had met someone with a PCR-confirmed or clinician-diagnosed COVID-19 case. The junction had 19 bases not matched to a gene; V was cut back by 4 bases and J by 3 bases. Germline V lookup: CDR1 LGHNA, CDR2 YSLEER. The CDR3 length is 19 residues. As processed by the authors: Quantification of nucleated cells was approximated via reference gene primer amplification. Produced via immunoSEQ multiplex PCR; TCRdb's table is partial and in-frame only. Clone size and V and J calls were adopted from that table, with D and trimming inferred from the DNA. This sample has around 400,000 clones, with about 89% found just once.

The genes are TRBV4-3 and TRBJ2-3; 7 nucleotides align to TRBD2. Sequencing used PBMCs or T cells enriched from blood (not recorded which). The source of this sequence is a woman aged 40 to 50 who had been exposed to COVID-19. The CDR3: CASSPTSVSPLLWTDTQYF. The CDR3 DNA reads as TGCGCCAGCAGCCCTACTAGCGTCTCCCCTCTACTCTGGACAGATACGCAGTATTTT.